This entry is about one T cell receptor beta chain. Its target is unknown. This CDR3 has 15 amino acids. Germline loops: CDR1 SGHNT, CDR2 YYREEE (reference sequence). Trimming stripped 4 bases from V and 0 bases from J, with 11 bases between. Treatment in this sample: 15 to 20 received Ad26.COV2.S at low or high dose, single or two shots; five or six received placebo; per-sample allocation not given. The samples date from day 63 after the first vaccine or placebo injection. This sample is drawn from a study of Ad26.COV2.S vaccination and SARS-CoV-2 variants. Across the study: The donor belonged to the COV1001 Ad26.COV2.S trial arm. In the study, Ad26.COV2.S was injected intramuscularly once, or twice 56 days apart. The study, taken as a whole, reports: Placebo recipients showed lower spike-specific TCR breadth than vaccinees. Analytic work on TCR breadth and depth might have understated the full extent of total T cell responses.

Sequenced by immunoSEQ multiplex PCR; TCRdb stores in-frame clones only, minus some. The sample includes 250,000 to 300,000 clones, more than 70% of them seen just once. This chain connects TRBV5-4 to TRBJ1-3; D is unresolved. The receptor comes from a person aged 18 to 59 who received the Ad26.COV2.S COVID-19 vaccine or a placebo. The sample here was peripheral blood, taken in a trial of Ad26.COV2.S vaccine versus placebo. The DNA for the CDR3 is TGTGCCAGCAGCCCGGACGCAACCTCTGGAAACACCATATATTTT. This sequence encodes CASSPDATSGNTIYF.